This entry concerns a single T cell receptor beta chain. The target antigen is unknown. The sample comes from a study of cytomegalovirus exposure and HLA in healthy donors. Study findings and constraints: An Asian-associated ancestry cluster reportedly showed fewer N-insertions than the roughly 670-donor mean in a later analysis. Despite most TCR sequences being rare, some public TCRs occurred in many donors. Reported performance of the classifier showed diagnosis of cytomegalovirus status with high specificity and sensitivity. Information on immune exposure was restricted to one variable (CMV serostatus).

The PCR contained 60 Vbeta and 13 Jbeta primers. Data came from immunoSEQ multiplex PCR; TCRdb stores just in-frame clones and leaves some out. There are more than 35,000 clones in the sample, with 1% to 1.5% held by the top ten. The CDR3 is 15 amino acids. Germline V gives CDR1 SGHVS, CDR2 FNYEAQ. V was pared by 5 bases and J by 2 bases, with 16 bases between. This sequence originates from a man aged 30 to 45 in good health and CMV-seronegative. Sequences were obtained from PBMCs. V gene TRBV7-6 combines with J gene TRBJ2-7; possible D gene TRBD2, 6 bases. The DNA of the CDR3 is TGTGCCAGCAGCCCCCTAATAGCGGACCCCTACGAGCAGTACTTC. This encodes CASSPLIADPYEQYF.